One sample yielded the 20 T cell receptor beta chains listed below, sequenced in a study of blood T cell repertoires in COVID-19. The data were produced by immunoSEQ multiplex PCR, yet TCRdb's version contains in-frame clones alone and is incomplete. The repertoire has more than 250,000 clones, around 89% of them found once; the top ten carry under 8%. Sequences were obtained from peripheral blood. Receptors originate from a man aged 18 to 29 who had recovered from COVID-19.

In its sample, this clone was seen once. This chain connects TRBV2 to TRBJ1-2; D call uncertain. The germline V gene has CDR1 SNHLY and CDR2 FYNNEI. The length of the CDR3 is 13 residues. Trimming took off 6 bases at V and 3 bases at J, with 11 bases between the two ends. CDR3 sequence: CASSGGIDYGYTF. The DNA of the CDR3 is TGTGCCAGCAGCGGAGGAATCGACTATGGCTACACCTTC.

The CDR3 DNA reads as TGTGCCAGCATGTTAACCACTGGCGAGCAGTACTTC. As protein: CASMLTTGEQYF. V usage is TRBV2 and J usage is TRBJ2-7, with D uncertain. Germline V gene data show CDR1 as SNHLY and CDR2 as FYNNEI. The CDR3 is made up of 12 amino acids. Trimming left V 7 bases short and J 6 bases short, with 13 bases between.

This clone came up once. The chain is built from TRBV19 and TRBJ2-7, with 8 bases aligning to TRBD2. The CDR3 covers 11 residues. The J segment lost 3 bases and the V segment lost 11 bases, leaving 3 bases of the junction unmatched. Per germline, CDR1 LNHDA and CDR2 SQIVND (reference sequence). CDR3: CAVAGNYEQYF. The CDR3 DNA reads TGTGCCGTAGCGGGAAACTACGAGCAGTACTTC. Complete variable domain (other parts from reference TRBV19 and TRBJ2-7): DGGITQSPKYLFRKEGQNVTLSCEQNLNHDAMYWYRQDPGQGLRLIYYSQIVNDFQKGDIAEGYSVSREKKESFPLTVTSAQKNPTAFYLCAVAGNYEQYFGPGTRLTVT.

The chain recombines TRBV6-1 with TRBJ1-1; TRBD1 aligns across 10 bases. CDR3 size: 18 residues. V shed 3 bases and J 0 bases; nucleotides not matched to a gene: 10. CDR1 is MNHNS, CDR2 SASEGT, per germline. The CDR3 nucleotides read TGTGCCAGCAGTGATCAACCCCTCGGGACAGGGGTGAACACTGAAGCTTTCTTT. This encodes CASSDQPLGTGVNTEAFF.

The CDR3 sequence is CASSAGGAGNYGYTF. CDR3 nucleotide sequence: TGCGCCAGCAGCGCCGGCGGGGCAGGGAACTATGGCTACACCTTC. The V gene is TRBV5-1, the J gene TRBJ1-2, with D possibly TRBD1 on 5 matching bases. V dropped 4 bases and J dropped 2 bases, with 15 bases sitting between them. Germline CDR1 is SGHRS and CDR2 is YFSETQ. The CDR3 extends over 15 amino acids.

This rearrangement joins TRBV10-3 to TRBJ1-2, with 9 bases matching TRBD1. The junction had 5 bases not matched to a gene; V was cut back by 7 bases and J by 5 bases. Germline lookup yields CDR1 ENHRY and CDR2 SYGVKD. This CDR3 has 13 amino acids. CDR3 amino acids: CAITRTGDYGYTF. In DNA, the CDR3 is TGTGCCATCACTCGGACAGGGGATTATGGCTACACCTTC.

This chain connects TRBV6-5 to TRBJ2-1; tentatively, D is TRBD1 (5 bases). CDR3 length equals 14 residues. V shed 4 bases and J shed 3 bases, with 10 bases lying between them. Germline CDR1 and CDR2: MNHEY and SVGAGI. CDR3 sequence: CASSLETDYNEQFF. The CDR3 DNA reads TGTGCCAGCAGTTTGGAGACAGACTACAATGAGCAGTTCTTC.

Only a few counts were recorded for this clone. The V call is TRBV10-3, the J call TRBJ2-1; D is perhaps TRBD2 (5 bases). Per the germline V gene, CDR1 is ENHRY and CDR2 is SYGVKD. Trimming took 0 bases from V and 0 from J, leaving 9 bases between them. The CDR3 covers 16 residues. The CDR3, as DNA: TGTGCCATCAGTGAGTCGGGAGTAAGCTCCTACAATGAGCAGTTCTTC. Its protein product is CAISESGVSSYNEQFF.

J is TRBJ2-2 and V is TRBV10-3; 7 nucleotides match TRBD1. The trim removed 3 bases at V and 5 bases at J, leaving 6 bases unmatched. The CDR3 consists of 15 residues. Germline V lookup: CDR1 ENHRY, CDR2 SYGVKD. CDR3 amino acids: CAISDWGQKTGELFF. The CDR3 DNA is TGTGCCATCAGTGACTGGGGACAGAAGACCGGGGAGCTGTTTTTT.

The rearrangement uses TRBV15 and TRBJ2-5; D is undetermined. The CDR3 has 13 residues. V dropped 3 bases and J dropped 2 bases, with 7 bases sitting between them. Germline V gene lookup returns CDR1 LNHNV and CDR2 YYDKDF (reference sequence). The CDR3 loop reads CATSRGPQETQYF. DNA of the CDR3: TGTGCCACCAGCAGGGGCCCGCAAGAGACCCAGTACTTC.

This clone was counted once. CDR3: CASSVVNVVRTEAFF. The CDR3 DNA sequence: TGTGCCAGCAGCGTAGTAAACGTGGTGAGAACTGAAGCTTTCTTT. V usage is TRBV9 and J usage is TRBJ1-1, with unresolved D. Germline loops: CDR1 SGDLS, CDR2 YYNGEE. This CDR3 region has 15 residues. Deletions cut 0 bases from V and 5 bases from J, with 14 bases between.

This clone turned up a few times. This chain links TRBV2 with TRBJ1-2; D not certain. Germline CDR1 SNHLY, CDR2 FYNNEI. The germline V and J ends were trimmed by 4 bases and 8 bases, with 11 bases remaining between them. The CDR3 is 12 residues long. CDR3 bases: TGTGCCAGCAGTGTGATCGGGGAAGGCTACACCTTC. Its protein product is CASSVIGEGYTF.

The chain joins TRBV24-1 to TRBJ2-1; 12 positions agree with TRBD2. The germline V gene has CDR1 KGHDR and CDR2 SFDVKD. Trimming removed 5 bases from V and 4 bases from J; junction bases left unmatched: 5. There are 16 residues in the CDR3. This chain's CDR3 is CATSGTSGRNYNEQFF. The CDR3 nucleotides are TGTGCCACCAGTGGTACTAGCGGGAGGAATTACAATGAGCAGTTCTTC.

The chain's CDR3 is CASSLDGSSYNEQFF. In DNA form, the CDR3 reads TGTGCCAGCAGCTTAGACGGGAGCTCCTACAATGAGCAGTTCTTC. This rearrangement joins TRBV7-7 to TRBJ2-1, with a weak D call TRBD2 (6 bases). This CDR3 is built from 15 residues. Germline assignment: CDR1 SSHAT and CDR2 FNYEAQ (reference sequence). The V end was cut by 1 base, the J end by 0 bases, with 7 bases between.

The chain has TRBV7-9 and TRBJ2-3; 11 bases are shared with TRBD2. With 5 bases clipped from V and 3 bases from J, the junction kept 4 bases outside the gene matches. CDR1 is SEHNR, CDR2 FQNEAQ, per germline (reference sequence). This CDR3 comprises 15 residues. The CDR3 sequence: CASSQLAGVTDTQYF. For the CDR3, the DNA is TGTGCCAGCAGCCAACTAGCGGGAGTGACAGATACGCAGTATTTT.

The V call is TRBV5-1, the J call TRBJ1-1, with 7 bases identical to TRBD1. CDR1 SGHRS and CDR2 YFSETQ come from the germline V gene. The CDR3 runs to 15 residues. V shed 0 bases and J 5 bases; nucleotides not matched to a gene: 7. The chain's CDR3 is CASSLVGTEETEAFF. The DNA for the CDR3 is TGCGCCAGCAGCTTGGTTGGGACAGAGGAGACTGAAGCTTTCTTT.

This chain uses TRBV7-3 with TRBJ2-1; 7 bases map to TRBD1. Germline V gene lookup returns CDR1 SGHTA and CDR2 FQGTGA. This CDR3 region has 19 residues. V was pared by 0 bases and J by 7 bases, with 18 bases of the junction left unmatched. The CDR3 sequence is CASSLTPDRAPPRRNEQFF. The DNA for the CDR3 is TGTGCCAGCAGCTTAACCCCCGACAGGGCACCTCCAAGACGGAATGAGCAGTTCTTC. The whole variable domain, filled in from reference TRBV7-3 and TRBJ2-1, reads GAGVSQTPSNKVTEKGKYVELRCDPISGHTALYWYRQSLGQGPEFLIYFQGTGAADDSGLPNDRFFAVRPEGSVSTLKIQRTERGDSAVYLCASSLTPDRAPPRRNEQFFGPGTRLTVL.

The chain employs TRBV10-2 and TRBJ2-1; possibly TRBD1 for D (6 bases). Trimming removed 6 bases at V and 9 bases at J, with 24 bases between. The germline CDR1 and CDR2 sequences are WSHSY and SAAADI. The CDR3 consists of 16 residues. The CDR3 is CASRTAGQGTSGEQFF. The CDR3 DNA reads as TGCGCCAGCAGGACCGCCGGCCAGGGGACGAGTGGTGAGCAGTTCTTC.

V is TRBV7-9 and J is TRBJ1-5; D uncertain. The V end lost 3 bases, the J end lost 2 bases, and 11 bases lay between the germline ends. From germline, CDR1 is SEHNR and CDR2 FQNEAQ (reference sequence). CDR3 length: 15 residues. The CDR3 is CASSFEGQGNQPQHF. DNA for the CDR3: TGTGCCAGCAGCTTTGAGGGCCAGGGCAATCAGCCCCAGCATTTT.

This chain joins TRBV11-1 and TRBJ1-1, with 11 bases fitting TRBD1. The ends lost 5 bases at V and 4 bases at J; junction bases unmatched: 9. The CDR3 runs 16 residues. Germline CDR1 reads SGHAT; CDR2 reads FQDESV (reference sequence). The CDR3 protein is CASSLYTGTGGTEAFF. The DNA of the CDR3 is TGTGCCAGCAGCCTATATACCGGGACAGGGGGCACTGAAGCTTTCTTT.